This passage covers 22 T cell receptor beta chains from one sample sequenced in a study of regulatory T cells in long-lasting Graves disease. Time point in this sample: persistent/refractory GD, antithyroid drugs over 5 years with positive TRAb. From PBMCs, RNA was extracted and then used to make the TCR library. According to the study, TCR beta libraries were built with iRepertoire HTBI primers and CDR3-region Arm-PCR. MiXCR, run by TCRdb on the multiplex PCR reads, gives a single entry per CDR3 protein. The data contain around 400,000 distinct CDR3 sequences, roughly 20% of them singletons. The material sequenced was peripheral blood mononuclear cells (PBMCs), taken when the disease was refractory, from a patient treated with antithyroid drugs. These receptors originate from a woman aged 40-49 years with Graves disease.

The chain couples TRBV28 to TRBJ1-2; tentatively, D is TRBD1 (6 bases). The CDR3 contains 11 residues. The V gene's germline CDR1 is MDHEN and CDR2 SYDVKM. V was shortened by 9 bases and J by 10 bases, with 15 bases between the two germline ends. Here the CDR3 reads CASTSTGSYTF. As DNA, the CDR3 is TGTGCCAGTACGTCGACAGGTTCCTACACCTTC.

In regard to this clonotype: It is likely a read error: a sequence one base away is far more abundant. This chain connects TRBV2 to TRBJ1-5; 9 nucleotides agree with TRBD1. CDR1 is SNHLY and CDR2 is FYNNEI in the germline V gene. The length of the CDR3 is 14 residues. V lost 5 bases to trimming and J lost 4 bases; unmatched junction nucleotides: 3. This chain's CDR3 is CASSRDRVNQPQHF. For the CDR3, the DNA is TGTGCCAGCAGTCGGGACAGGGTTAATCAGCCCCAGCATTTT.

This clonotype was picked up many times. The V call is TRBV20-1, the J call TRBJ1-6; 8 bases line up with TRBD1. Germline CDR1 DFQATT, CDR2 SNEGSKA (reference sequence). This CDR3 region has 14 residues. The junction had 4 bases not matched to a gene; V was cut back by 0 bases and J by 9 bases. The CDR3 here is CSARDRDRGSPLHF. CDR3 DNA sequence: TGCAGTGCTAGAGATCGAGACAGGGGTTCACCCCTCCACTTT.

In its sample, this clonotype was seen once. The chain joins TRBV28 to TRBJ2-1, with unresolved D. Germline V gene data show CDR1 as MDHEN and CDR2 as SYDVKM. Trimming removed 3 bases from V and 7 bases from J, with 16 bases in between. The length of the CDR3 is 15 residues. The CDR3 DNA reads as TGTGCCAGCAGTTTCCTCTGGGTAGCCACGAATGAGCAGTTCTTC. This translates into CASSFLWVATNEQFF.

V and J are TRBV7-9 and TRBJ1-1; D call uncertain. Between the trimmed V and J ends, which lost 4 bases and 9 bases, there was a span of 15 bases. The CDR3 runs 13 residues. The germline CDR1 and CDR2 sequences are SEHNR and FQNEAQ (reference sequence). The CDR3 is CASSSVPGSKAFF. DNA for the CDR3: TGTGCCAGCAGCTCAGTACCGGGGTCGAAAGCTTTCTTT.

This clonotype has ten or more counts. V usage is TRBV28 and J usage is TRBJ2-7, with TRBD1 identical over 8 bases. The V gene end was trimmed by 6 bases and the J gene end by 0 bases; junction bases not matched to a gene: 10. Germline V gene lookup returns CDR1 MDHEN and CDR2 SYDVKM. This CDR3 contains 16 residues. The CDR3 spells CASRPTGAQSSYEQYF. CDR3 nucleotide sequence: TGTGCCAGCAGGCCGACAGGGGCCCAGAGCTCCTACGAGCAGTACTTC. Full variable domain (remainder filled in from reference TRBV28 and TRBJ2-7): DVKVTQSSRYLVKRTGEKVFLECVQDMDHENMFWYRQDPGLGLRLIYFSYDVKMKEKGDIPEGYSVSREKKERFSLILESASTNQTSMYLCASRPTGAQSSYEQYFGPGTRLTVT.

This clonotype was seen at least ten times. This chain joins TRBV2 and TRBJ2-5; D may be TRBD2 (6 bases). The V gene lost 4 bases and the J gene lost 5 bases, with 14 bases spanning the gap. The germline CDR1 and CDR2 sequences are SNHLY and FYNNEI. The length of the CDR3 is 14 residues. CDR3 amino acids: CASSGRTGAETQYF. In DNA, the CDR3 is TGTGCCAGCAGTGGCCGCACGGGAGCTGAGACCCAGTACTTC.

This clonotype appeared many times. This sequence joins TRBV6-1 and TRBJ1-1, with D hard to call. Germline values: CDR1 MNHNS, CDR2 SASEGT. The CDR3 runs 10 residues. Trimming took off 3 bases at V and 11 bases at J, with 7 bases between the two ends. In DNA, the CDR3 is TGTGCCAGCAGTGATTTGAGGGCTTTCTTT. This sequence encodes CASSDLRAFF.

This clonotype has ten or more counts. This sequence joins TRBV29-1 and TRBJ2-7, with 7 bases aligning to TRBD2. Germline V gene sequence: CDR1 SQVTM, CDR2 ANQGSEA. The CDR3 has 13 residues. Here the CDR3 reads CSASGGDGYEQYF. The CDR3 bases are TGCAGTGCCTCGGGGGGAGACGGATACGAGCAGTACTTC.

The chain links TRBV28 to TRBJ1-2; D is unresolved. Germline lookup yields CDR1 MDHEN and CDR2 SYDVKM. V was cut by 5 bases and J by 5 bases, with 9 bases left in between. The CDR3 totals 12 residues. The CDR3 nucleotides read TGTGCCAGCAGTCGTTCCGAATATGGCTACACCTTC. This translates into CASSRSEYGYTF.

This clonotype was seen at least ten times. The chain links TRBV11-2 to TRBJ1-4; a possible D gene is TRBD1 (6 bases). The V and J ends lost 5 bases and 7 bases respectively, with 14 bases between them. Germline-derived CDR1 and CDR2 are SGHAT and FQNNGV. This CDR3 is built from 14 residues. The CDR3 DNA reads as TGTGCCAGCAGCACGACAGGTAGATCTGAAAAACTGTTTTTT. The encoded protein is CASSTTGRSEKLFF.

This clonotype has a single count. A read error is the likely source, as a far larger clone sits one nucleotide away. This chain joins TRBV28 and TRBJ2-7; TRBD2 matches 13 bases. Looked up from germline, CDR1 is MDHEN and CDR2 is SYDVKM. The CDR3 covers 15 residues. V gave up 6 bases and J gave up 5 bases; unmatched junction bases: 7. As DNA, the CDR3 is TGTGCCAGCAGGCTAGGACTAGCGGGAGACCACGAGCAGTACTTC. As protein: CASRLGLAGDHEQYF.

This clonotype was counted only a few times. The chain carries TRBV28 and TRBJ2-7; a possible D gene is TRBD1 (5 bases). The V gene's germline CDR1 is MDHEN and CDR2 SYDVKM. The CDR3 length is 11 residues. With 3 bases removed from V and 8 bases from J, the gap between germline ends came to 8 bases. CDR3 sequence (DNA): TGTGCCAGCAGTTTCGACAGAAAGCAGTACTTC. It yields the protein CASSFDRKQYF. Looking up the rest from reference TRBV28 and TRBJ2-7 gives the full variable domain: DVKVTQSSRYLVKRTGEKVFLECVQDMDHENMFWYRQDPGLGLRLIYFSYDVKMKEKGDIPEGYSVSREKKERFSLILESASTNQTSMYLCASSFDRKQYFGPGTRLTVT.

In this sample, this clonotype turned up many times. This chain links TRBV28 with TRBJ2-7, with a weak D call TRBD1 (5 bases). This CDR3 comprises 14 residues. Germline V CDR1 and CDR2: MDHEN, SYDVKM. V dropped 4 bases and J dropped 2 bases, with 12 bases sitting between them. CDR3 sequence: CASSSVDNPYEQYF. The CDR3 nucleotides read TGTGCCAGCAGTTCCGTGGACAACCCCTACGAGCAGTACTTC.

This clonotype was recorded at least ten times. The chain combines TRBV28 with TRBJ2-2; TRBD2 matches 9 bases. The V gene end was trimmed by 5 bases and the J gene end by 3 bases; junction bases not matched to a gene: 10. Germline loops: CDR1 MDHEN, CDR2 SYDVKM. CDR3 length: 17 residues. CDR3 bases: TGTGCCAGCAGTCCCCTTAGCGGGAGAGGGGACACCGGGGAGCTGTTTTTT. This translates into CASSPLSGRGDTGELFF. The full variable domain, rest sourced from reference TRBV28 and TRBJ2-2, is DVKVTQSSRYLVKRTGEKVFLECVQDMDHENMFWYRQDPGLGLRLIYFSYDVKMKEKGDIPEGYSVSREKKERFSLILESASTNQTSMYLCASSPLSGRGDTGELFFGEGSRLTVL.

This clonotype was detected ten times or more. This sequence joins TRBV12-3 or TRBV12-4 and TRBJ1-1, with D perhaps TRBD1 (5 bases). The germline V and J ends were trimmed by 10 bases and 6 bases, with 18 bases remaining between them. The CDR3 has 13 amino acids. The CDR3 DNA reads TGTGCCACCCGTCGGCAGGGAGGTTCTGAAGCTTTCTTT. Residues: CATRRQGGSEAFF.

This clonotype was counted a single time. The chain carries TRBV19 and TRBJ2-5, with 14 bases identical to TRBD2. With V trimmed by 10 bases and J by 4 bases, 5 bases remained unmatched. CDR3 size: 14 residues. The germline CDR1 and CDR2 sequences are LNHDA and SQIVND (reference sequence). The CDR3 reads CATTGLAGGETQYF. The CDR3 nucleotides read TGTGCCACAACTGGACTAGCGGGAGGAGAGACCCAGTACTTC.

This clonotype came up many times. The chain uses TRBV2 and TRBJ2-7; tentative D call: TRBD1 (6 bases). V shed 4 bases and J shed 2 bases, with 9 bases lying between them. The CDR3 is 13 amino acids. From germline, CDR1 is SNHLY and CDR2 FYNNEI. Here the CDR3 DNA reads TGTGCCAGCAGTGGACAGGTAGCCTACGAGCAGTACTTC. Its translation: CASSGQVAYEQYF.

This clonotype has a handful of counts. The CDR3 loop is CASSPVGSTEAFF. The DNA for the CDR3 is TGTGCCAGCAGCCCGGTGGGTAGCACTGAAGCTTTCTTT. The chain uses TRBV5-4 and TRBJ1-1; D remains unclear. Trimming shortened V by 4 bases and J by 4 bases, and 11 bases separated the two germline ends. The CDR3 is 13 residues long. Germline assignment: CDR1 SGHNT and CDR2 YYREEE (reference sequence).

V and J are TRBV9 and TRBJ2-2; 12 nucleotides line up with TRBD2. From germline, CDR1 is SGDLS and CDR2 YYNGEE. Germline trimming cut 2 bases from V and 6 bases from J; bases unmatched to any gene: 5. The CDR3 has 16 residues. CDR3 sequence (DNA): TGTGCCAGCAGCGTGACTAGCGGGAGTCAATCCGGGGAGCTGTTTTTT. It codes for CASSVTSGSQSGELFF.

This clonotype was found many times. The chain uses TRBV11-2 and TRBJ2-2, with a possible D match to TRBD1 (6 bases). The CDR3 extends over 15 amino acids. The V end lost 7 bases, the J end lost 1 base, and 13 bases lay between the germline ends. Per germline, CDR1 SGHAT and CDR2 FQNNGV. Here the CDR3 DNA reads TGTGCCAGCACCTACAAGGGACAGAACACCGGGGAGCTGTTTTTT. It codes for CASTYKGQNTGELFF.

This clonotype was seen more than once but under ten times. The CDR3 region is CSVPGRKETQYF. The CDR3 DNA follows: TGCAGCGTCCCTGGGCGCAAAGAGACCCAGTACTTC. V is TRBV29-1 and J is TRBJ2-5; D uncertain. The CDR3 is made up of 12 amino acids. CDR1 SQVTM and CDR2 ANQGSEA come from the germline V gene. V lost 6 bases and J 3 bases, leaving 11 bases between the germline ends.